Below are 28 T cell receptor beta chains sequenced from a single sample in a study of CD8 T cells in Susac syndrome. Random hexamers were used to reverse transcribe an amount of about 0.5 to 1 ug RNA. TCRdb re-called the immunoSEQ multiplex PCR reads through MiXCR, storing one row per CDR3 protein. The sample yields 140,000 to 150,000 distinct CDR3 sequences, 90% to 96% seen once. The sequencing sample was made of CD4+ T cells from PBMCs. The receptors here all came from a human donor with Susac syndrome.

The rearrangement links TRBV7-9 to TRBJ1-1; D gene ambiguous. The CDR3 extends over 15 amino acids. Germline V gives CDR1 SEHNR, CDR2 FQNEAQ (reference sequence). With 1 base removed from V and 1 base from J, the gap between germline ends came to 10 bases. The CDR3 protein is CASSLETAPNTEAFF. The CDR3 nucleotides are TGTGCCAGCAGCTTAGAAACAGCCCCGAACACTGAAGCTTTCTTT.

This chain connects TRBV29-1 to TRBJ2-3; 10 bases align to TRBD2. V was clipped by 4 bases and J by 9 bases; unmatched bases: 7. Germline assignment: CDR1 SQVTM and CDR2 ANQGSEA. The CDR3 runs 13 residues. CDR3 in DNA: TGCAGCGTTGGAGCTAGCGGGAGCGGGACGCAGTATTTT. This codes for CSVGASGSGTQYF.

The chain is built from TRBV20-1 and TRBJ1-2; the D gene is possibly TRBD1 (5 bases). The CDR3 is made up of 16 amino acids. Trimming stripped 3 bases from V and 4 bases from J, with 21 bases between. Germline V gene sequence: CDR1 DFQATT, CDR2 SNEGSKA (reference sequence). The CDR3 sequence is CSASEQAHRQGYGYTF. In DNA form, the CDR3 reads TGCAGTGCTAGTGAACAGGCCCATCGCCAGGGCTATGGCTACACCTTC.

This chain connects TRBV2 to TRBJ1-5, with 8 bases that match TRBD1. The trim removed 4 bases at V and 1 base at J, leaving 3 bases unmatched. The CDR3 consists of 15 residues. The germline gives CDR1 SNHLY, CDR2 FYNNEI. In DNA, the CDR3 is TGTGCCAGCAGTGGGGACAGGCTAAGCAATCAGCCCCAGCATTTT. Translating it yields CASSGDRLSNQPQHF.

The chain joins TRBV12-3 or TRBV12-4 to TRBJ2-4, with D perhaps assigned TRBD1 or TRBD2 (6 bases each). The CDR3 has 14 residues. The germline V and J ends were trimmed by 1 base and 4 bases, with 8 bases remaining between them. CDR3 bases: TGTGCCAGCAGTTTAGGCGGGACAAAAAACATTCAGTACTTC. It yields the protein CASSLGGTKNIQYF.

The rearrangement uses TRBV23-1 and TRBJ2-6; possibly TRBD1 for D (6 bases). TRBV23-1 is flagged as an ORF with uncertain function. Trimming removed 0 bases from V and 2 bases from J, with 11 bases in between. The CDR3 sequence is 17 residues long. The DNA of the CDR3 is TGCGCCAGCAGTCAATCGATGCAGGGGACTGGGGCCAACGTCCTGACTTTC. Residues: CASSQSMQGTGANVLTF.

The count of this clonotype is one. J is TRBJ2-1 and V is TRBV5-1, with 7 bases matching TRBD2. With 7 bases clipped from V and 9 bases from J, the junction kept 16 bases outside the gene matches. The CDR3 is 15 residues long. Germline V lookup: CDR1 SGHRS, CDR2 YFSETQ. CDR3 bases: TGCGCCAGCGGGATCAGCCCCCGGGAGGTCGGTGAGCAGTTCTTC. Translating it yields CASGISPREVGEQFF.

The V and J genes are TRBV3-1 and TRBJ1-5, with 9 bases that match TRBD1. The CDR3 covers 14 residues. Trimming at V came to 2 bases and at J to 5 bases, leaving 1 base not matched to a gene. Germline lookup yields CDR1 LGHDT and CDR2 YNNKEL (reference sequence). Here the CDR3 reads CASSQRTGDQPQHF. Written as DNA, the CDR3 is TGTGCCAGCAGCCAACGGACAGGGGATCAGCCCCAGCATTTT.

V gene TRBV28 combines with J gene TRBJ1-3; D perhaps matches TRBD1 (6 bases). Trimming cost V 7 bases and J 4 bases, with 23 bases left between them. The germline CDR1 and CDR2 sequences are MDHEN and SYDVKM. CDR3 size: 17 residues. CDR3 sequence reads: CASTYPTGGAQGNTIYF. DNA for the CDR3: TGTGCCAGCACGTACCCGACTGGGGGGGCGCAGGGAAACACCATATATTTT.

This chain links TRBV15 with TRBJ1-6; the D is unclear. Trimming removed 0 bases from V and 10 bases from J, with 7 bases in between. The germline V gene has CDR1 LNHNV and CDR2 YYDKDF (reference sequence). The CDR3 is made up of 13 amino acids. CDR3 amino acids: CATSRDLGSPLHF. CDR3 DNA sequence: TGTGCCACCAGCAGAGATCTGGGATCACCCCTCCACTTT.

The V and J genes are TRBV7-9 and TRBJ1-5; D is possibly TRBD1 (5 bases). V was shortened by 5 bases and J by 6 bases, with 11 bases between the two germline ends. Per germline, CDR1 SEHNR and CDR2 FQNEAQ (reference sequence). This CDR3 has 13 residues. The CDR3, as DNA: TGTGCCAGCAGCCCGGGAAGGGGTCAGCCCCAGCATTTT. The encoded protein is CASSPGRGQPQHF.

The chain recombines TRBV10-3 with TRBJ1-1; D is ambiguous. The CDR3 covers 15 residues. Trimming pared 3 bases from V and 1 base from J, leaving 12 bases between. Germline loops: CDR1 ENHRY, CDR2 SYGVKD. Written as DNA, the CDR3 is TGTGCCATCAGTGATAGCGGCCAGCCGAACACTGAAGCTTTCTTT. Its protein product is CAISDSGQPNTEAFF.

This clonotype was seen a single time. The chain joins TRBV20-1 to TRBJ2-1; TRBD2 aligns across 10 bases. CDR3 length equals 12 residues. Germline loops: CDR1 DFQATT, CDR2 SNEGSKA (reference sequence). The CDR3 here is CGAGGLYNEQFF. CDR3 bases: TGCGGAGCGGGGGGGTTGTACAATGAGCAGTTCTTC.

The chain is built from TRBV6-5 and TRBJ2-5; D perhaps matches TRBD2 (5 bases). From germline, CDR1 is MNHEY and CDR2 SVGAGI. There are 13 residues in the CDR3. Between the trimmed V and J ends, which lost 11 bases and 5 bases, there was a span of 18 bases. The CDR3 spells CAARGFGMETQYF. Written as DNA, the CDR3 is TGTGCCGCTCGAGGGTTTGGCATGGAGACCCAGTACTTC.

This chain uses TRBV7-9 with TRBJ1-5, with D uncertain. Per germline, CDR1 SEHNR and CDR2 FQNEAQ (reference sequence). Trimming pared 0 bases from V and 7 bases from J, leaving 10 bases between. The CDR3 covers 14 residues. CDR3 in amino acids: CASSLAFREQPQHF. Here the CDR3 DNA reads TGTGCCAGCAGCTTAGCCTTTAGGGAGCAGCCCCAGCATTTT.

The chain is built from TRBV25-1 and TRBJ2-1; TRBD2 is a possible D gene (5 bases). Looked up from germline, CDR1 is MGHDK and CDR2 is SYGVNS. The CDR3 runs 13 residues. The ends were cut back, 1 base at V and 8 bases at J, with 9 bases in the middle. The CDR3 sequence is CASSEFGGHEQFF. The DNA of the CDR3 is TGTGCCAGCAGTGAATTTGGAGGTCATGAGCAGTTCTTC.

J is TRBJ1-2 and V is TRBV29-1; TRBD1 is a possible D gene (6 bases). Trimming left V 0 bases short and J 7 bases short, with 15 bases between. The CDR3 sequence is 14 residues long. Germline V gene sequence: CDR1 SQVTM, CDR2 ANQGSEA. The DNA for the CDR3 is TGCAGCGTTGAAGATGTGGGACAACTACCTGGCTACACCTTC. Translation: CSVEDVGQLPGYTF.

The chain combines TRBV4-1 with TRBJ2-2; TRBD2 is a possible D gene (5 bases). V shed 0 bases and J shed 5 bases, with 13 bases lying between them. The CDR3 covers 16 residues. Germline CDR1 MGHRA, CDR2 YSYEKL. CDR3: CASSQDRARGTGELFF. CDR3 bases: TGCGCCAGCAGCCAAGATCGGGCACGAGGGACCGGGGAGCTGTTTTTT.

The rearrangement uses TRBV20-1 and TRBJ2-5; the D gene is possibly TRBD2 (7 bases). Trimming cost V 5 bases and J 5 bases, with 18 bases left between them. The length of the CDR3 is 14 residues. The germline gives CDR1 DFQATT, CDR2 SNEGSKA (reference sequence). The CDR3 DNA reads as TGCAGTGCTCCACGGGGCGGGGGCAGCGAGACCCAGTACTTC. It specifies CSAPRGGGSETQYF.

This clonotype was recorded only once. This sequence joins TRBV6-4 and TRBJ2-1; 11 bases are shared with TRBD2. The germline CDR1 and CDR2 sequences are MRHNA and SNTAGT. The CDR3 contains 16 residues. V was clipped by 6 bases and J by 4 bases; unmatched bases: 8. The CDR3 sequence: CASSELAGDPYNEQFF. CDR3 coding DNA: TGTGCCAGCAGCGAACTAGCGGGAGACCCGTACAATGAGCAGTTCTTC.

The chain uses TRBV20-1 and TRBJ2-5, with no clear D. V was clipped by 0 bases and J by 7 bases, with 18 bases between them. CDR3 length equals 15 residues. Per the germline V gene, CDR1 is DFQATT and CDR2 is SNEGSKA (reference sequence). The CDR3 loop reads CSARDGPPRGGTQYF. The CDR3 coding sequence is TGCAGTGCTAGAGATGGCCCCCCCCGCGGTGGGACCCAGTACTTC.

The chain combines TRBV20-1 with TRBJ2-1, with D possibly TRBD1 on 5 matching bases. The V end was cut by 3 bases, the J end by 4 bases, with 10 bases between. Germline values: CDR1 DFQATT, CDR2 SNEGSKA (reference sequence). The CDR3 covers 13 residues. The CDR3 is CSASNQGYNEQFF. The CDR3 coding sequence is TGCAGTGCTAGTAACCAGGGATACAATGAGCAGTTCTTC.

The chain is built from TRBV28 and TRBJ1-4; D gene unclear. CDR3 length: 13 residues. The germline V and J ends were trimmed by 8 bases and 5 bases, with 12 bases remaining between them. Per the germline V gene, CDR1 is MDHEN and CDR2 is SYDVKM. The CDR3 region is CASCKDGNEKLFF. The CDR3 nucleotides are TGTGCCAGCTGTAAGGACGGAAATGAAAAACTGTTTTTT. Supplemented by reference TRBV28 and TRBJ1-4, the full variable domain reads DVKVTQSSRYLVKRTGEKVFLECVQDMDHENMFWYRQDPGLGLRLIYFSYDVKMKEKGDIPEGYSVSREKKERFSLILESASTNQTSMYLCASCKDGNEKLFFGSGTQLSVL.

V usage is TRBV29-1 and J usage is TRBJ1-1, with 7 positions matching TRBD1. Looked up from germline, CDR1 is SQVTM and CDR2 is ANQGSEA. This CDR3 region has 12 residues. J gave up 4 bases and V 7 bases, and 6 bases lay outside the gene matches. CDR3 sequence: CSAGQVGTEAFF. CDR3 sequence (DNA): TGCAGCGCCGGACAGGTCGGCACTGAAGCTTTCTTT. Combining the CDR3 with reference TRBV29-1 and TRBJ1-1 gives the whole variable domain SAVISQKPSRDICQRGTSLTIQCQVDSQVTMMFWYRQQPGQSLTLIATANQGSEATYESGFVIDKFPISRPNLTFSTLTVSNMSPEDSSIYLCSAGQVGTEAFFGQGTRLTVV.

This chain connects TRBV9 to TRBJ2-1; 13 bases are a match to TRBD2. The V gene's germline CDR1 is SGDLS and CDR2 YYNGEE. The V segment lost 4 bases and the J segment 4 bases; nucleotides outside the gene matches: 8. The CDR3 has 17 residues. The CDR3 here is CASSPGLAGALYNEQFF. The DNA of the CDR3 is TGTGCCAGCAGCCCCGGACTAGCGGGGGCCCTATACAATGAGCAGTTCTTC. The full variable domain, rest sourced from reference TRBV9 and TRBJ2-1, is DSGVTQTPKHLITATGQRVTLRCSPRSGDLSVYWYQQSLDQGLQFLIQYYNGEERAKGNILERFSAQQFPDLHSELNLSSLELGDSALYFCASSPGLAGALYNEQFFGPGTRLTVL.

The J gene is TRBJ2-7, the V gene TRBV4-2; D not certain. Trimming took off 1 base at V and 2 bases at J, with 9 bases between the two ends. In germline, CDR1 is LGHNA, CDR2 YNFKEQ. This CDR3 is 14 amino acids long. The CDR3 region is CASSQAHGPYEQYF. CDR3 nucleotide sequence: TGTGCCAGCAGCCAAGCCCACGGACCCTACGAGCAGTACTTC.

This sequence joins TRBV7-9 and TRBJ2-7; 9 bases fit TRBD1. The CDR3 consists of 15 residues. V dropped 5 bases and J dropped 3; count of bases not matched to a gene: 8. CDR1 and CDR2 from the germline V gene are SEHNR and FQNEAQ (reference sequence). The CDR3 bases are TGTGCCAGCAGCCGCCCCGGGACAGGGCACTACGAGCAGTACTTC. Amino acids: CASSRPGTGHYEQYF.

In nucleotides, the CDR3 is TGTGCCAGCAGCGCCGGGACAGGGGGATACGAGCAGTACTTC. Protein product: CASSAGTGGYEQYF. The chain is built from TRBV2 and TRBJ2-7; 11 bases align to TRBD1. The V gene's germline CDR1 is SNHLY and CDR2 FYNNEI. After removal of 6 bases from V and 4 bases from J, the junction contained 5 bases not matched to a gene. CDR3 length: 14 amino acids.